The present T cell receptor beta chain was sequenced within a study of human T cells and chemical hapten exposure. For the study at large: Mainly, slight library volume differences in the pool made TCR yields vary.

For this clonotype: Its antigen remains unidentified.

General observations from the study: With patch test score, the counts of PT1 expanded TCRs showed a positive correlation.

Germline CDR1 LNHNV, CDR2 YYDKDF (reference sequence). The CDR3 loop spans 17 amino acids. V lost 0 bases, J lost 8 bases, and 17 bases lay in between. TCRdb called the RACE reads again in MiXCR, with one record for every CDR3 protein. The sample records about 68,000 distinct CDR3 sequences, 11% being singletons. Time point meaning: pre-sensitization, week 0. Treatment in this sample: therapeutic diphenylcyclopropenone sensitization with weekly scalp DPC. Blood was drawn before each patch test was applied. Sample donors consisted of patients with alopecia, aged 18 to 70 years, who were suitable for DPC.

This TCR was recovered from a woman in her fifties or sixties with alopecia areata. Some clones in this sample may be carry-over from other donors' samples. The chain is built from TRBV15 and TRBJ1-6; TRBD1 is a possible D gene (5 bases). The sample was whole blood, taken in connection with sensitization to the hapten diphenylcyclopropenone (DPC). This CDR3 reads CATSRDRRGYRDSPLHF. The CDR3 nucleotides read TGTGCCACCAGCAGAGATCGAAGGGGCTATCGGGATTCACCCCTCCACTTT.